What follows is one TCR beta chain and its context. Its cognate antigen has yet to be identified. Qualities for individual bases were not recorded, and no much larger clone is one base off. Library method: the immunoSEQ multiplex PCR assay. TCRdb's version of the immuneACCESS table is confined to in-frame rearrangements and falls short of the full clone set. An unresolved V gene accounts for under half of the shortfall where checked; the remainder is of unknown origin. The sample data list about 60,000 clones, and 70% to 85% of these were observed just once. The ten largest clones take up less than 4% of the sample. These data originate in a study of radiotherapy plus CTLA-4 blockade in lung cancer (dated 2018 in TCRdb). With respect to the entire study: Objective responses occurred in approximately 19% of enrolled patients, and 25% to 40% achieved disease control.

Focal radiation therapy combined with CTLA-4 blockade (ipilimumab) was tested in patients with chemo-refractory metastatic non-small-cell lung cancer. The full study reports these points: The strongest predictors of response were reported to be early dynamic shifts in blood T cell clones along with a rise in serum interferon-beta following radiation. After treatment with radiotherapy and ipilimumab, TCR clones that came from tumors expanded in the peripheral blood.

Sequenced here: peripheral blood, sampled from a patient treated with radiotherapy plus ipilimumab. The clonotype originates from a human donor with non-small cell lung cancer who had a partial response to radiotherapy plus ipilimumab.

The DNA reads TGTGCCAGCAGCTTATCCAGGGGCTATGAGCAGTTCTTC. The encoded protein is CASSLSRGYEQFF. The chain is assembled from TRBV7-3 and TRBJ2-1; TRBD1 is possibly the D segment (6 matching bases). Trimming costs V 2 bases and J 8 bases, and their ends lie 10 bases apart. CDR1 and CDR2, looked up from the germline V gene, are SGHTA and FQGTGA. Counted from cysteine to phenylalanine, this CDR3 has 13 amino acids. The kept DNA is CDR3 alone, 39 bases in frame from the first base.